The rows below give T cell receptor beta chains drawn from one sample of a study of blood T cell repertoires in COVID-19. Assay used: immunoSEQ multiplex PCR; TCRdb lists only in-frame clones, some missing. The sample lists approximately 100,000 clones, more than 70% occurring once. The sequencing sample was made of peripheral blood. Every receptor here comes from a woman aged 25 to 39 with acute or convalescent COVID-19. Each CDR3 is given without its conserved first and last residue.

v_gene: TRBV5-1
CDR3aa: ASSPEGVGNYGYT

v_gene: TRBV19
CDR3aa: ASSTVAGLSTDTQY

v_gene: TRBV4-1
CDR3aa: ASSPDRAPEELF

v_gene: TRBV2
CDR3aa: ASTTGGNSPLH

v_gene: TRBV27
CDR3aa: ASRRQGAYEQY

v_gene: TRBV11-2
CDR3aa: ASSSRGLAEDEQY

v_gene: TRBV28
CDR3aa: ASSSGGGSRTEAF

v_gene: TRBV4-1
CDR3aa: ASSHAGGTTSTDTQY

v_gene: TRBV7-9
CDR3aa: ASSLASQGNEKLF

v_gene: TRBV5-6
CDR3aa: ASSLNRDRGSPLH

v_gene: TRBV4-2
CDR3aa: ASSPGEGEGGEAF

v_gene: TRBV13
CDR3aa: ASSLRAREISSYNEQF

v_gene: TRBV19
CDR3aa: ASSALRFSGANVLT

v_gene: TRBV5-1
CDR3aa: ASTQDTDTQY

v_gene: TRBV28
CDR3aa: ASITSGTYEQY

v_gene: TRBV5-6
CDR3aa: ASSFGLSGTGELF

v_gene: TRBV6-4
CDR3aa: ASSSGGTDTQY

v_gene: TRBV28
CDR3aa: ASSLGFRLTGKNTGELF

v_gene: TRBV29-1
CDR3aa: SAKSSYNEQF

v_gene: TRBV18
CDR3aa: ASSPRTGGTGELF

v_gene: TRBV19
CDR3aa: ASSKGLASGGLYNEQF

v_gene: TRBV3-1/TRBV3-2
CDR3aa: ASSHRGINIQY

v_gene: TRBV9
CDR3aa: ASSPFGAVGGYT

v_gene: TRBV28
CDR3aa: ASSRGGLSNQPQH

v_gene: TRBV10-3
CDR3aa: AIAIDRGGEQY

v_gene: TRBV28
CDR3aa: ASIRQGSGEQY

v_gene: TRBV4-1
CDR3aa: ASSQDGRRQGGSPLH

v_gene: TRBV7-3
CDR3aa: ASSPGGGNTIY

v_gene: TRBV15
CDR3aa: ATSTRTGVSEKLF

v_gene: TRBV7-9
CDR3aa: ASSQTGEDTQY

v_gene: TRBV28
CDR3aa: ASSLGGTPAHQPQH

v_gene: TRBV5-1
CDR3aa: ASSPRAANFYEQY

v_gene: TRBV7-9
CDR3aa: ASSSTGSNEQY

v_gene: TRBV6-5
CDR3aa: ASTPNVAGSPLH

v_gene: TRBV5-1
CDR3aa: ASSWPPTGGGTDTQY